This T cell receptor beta chain was observed in a study of T cells in localized non-small cell lung cancer (dated by TCRdb to about 2020). Background for the entire study: T cell repertoires of approximately 250 early-stage NSCLC patients were analyzed, with tumors being compared against uninvolved tumor-adjacent lungs. All 240 or so NSCLC patients in the cohort were treatment-naive and had localized lung tumors that were resected. Of the NSCLC patients, fewer than 150 were male and roughly 100 were female, and the mean age was approximately 66 years. The research as a whole found: Longer overall survival was associated with higher T cell density in blood, whereas shorter survival was associated with higher clonality in adjacent lung. A median of 57 of the top 100 tumor clones turned up in the paired uninvolved adjacent lung, and roughly 30 of those clones also ranked among the top 100 of that same adjacent lung. Since the design was exploratory, TCR variables were selected using unadjusted p-values with no false-discovery rate correction. Uninvolved tumor-adjacent lung showed the highest T cell clonality, higher than tumor, which suggests more focused antigenic responses in the uninvolved tumor-adjacent lung. Because multi-region tumor sequencing was not done, intratumor heterogeneity could not be ruled out.

Notes on this clone: This receptor's antigen is unknown. No base-level quality is on record; no much larger clone is a single base apart.

TCR beta CDR3 regions were sequenced from DNA using the immunoSEQ Assay. From the authors' description of their analysis: T cell density was computed as TCR beta template counts normalized to usable DNA estimated by amplifying housekeeping genes. Richness was estimated using the preseqR package, with extrapolation to 400,000 templates for PBMC samples and to 120,000 templates for tissue samples. Clonality was calculated as one minus Pielou's evenness. Differential abundance testing on productive amino-acid clonotypes, with a minimum total count of 5 and an alpha of 0.1, was used to identify tissue-enriched TCRs. The Jaccard Index and the Morisita Overlap Index were used to quantify repertoire overlap between compartments. TCR beta CDR3s were clustered by GLIPH together with public tetramer-defined viral CDR3s, and at least three viral sequences plus V-gene enrichment were required for viral motifs. The table comes from immuneACCESS by way of TCRdb, which keeps in-frame sequences with V and J called. Part of the clones is missing from these tables; in studies checked, under half for an unresolved V gene and the rest for unknown reasons. That table gives V, J and clone size, and the DNA gave D and trimming. The sample data list roughly 1,900 clones, and over 20% of these were observed just once. Together, the top ten hold 7.5% to 9% of the sample.

Uninvolved adjacent lung was taken at least 2 cm from the tumor margin and confirmed free of atypia by two independent pathologists. At diagnosis, peripheral blood, uninvolved tumor-adjacent lung and tumor were collected and were preserved as a mix of fresh-frozen and FFPE material. Material: normal lung tissue next to the tumor, obtained before any cancer treatment. The clonotype originates from a woman aged 35-70 years with stage I lung adenocarcinoma.

The CDR3 region reads CASSIRPTGGDSPLHF. The nucleotides are TGTGCCAGTAGTATACGGCCCACAGGGGGTGATTCACCCCTCCACTTT. This receptor chain uses TRBV19 and TRBJ1-6; TRBD1 matches 8 bases in the middle. For CDR1 and CDR2, the germline V gene (reference sequence) lists LNHDA and SQIVND. Compared with germline, V lacks 2 bases and J lacks 8 bases; bases without a gene match: 8. The CDR3 measures 16 amino acids from cysteine to phenylalanine. Left in the record is the CDR3 DNA by itself, 48 bases read in frame from the first base.